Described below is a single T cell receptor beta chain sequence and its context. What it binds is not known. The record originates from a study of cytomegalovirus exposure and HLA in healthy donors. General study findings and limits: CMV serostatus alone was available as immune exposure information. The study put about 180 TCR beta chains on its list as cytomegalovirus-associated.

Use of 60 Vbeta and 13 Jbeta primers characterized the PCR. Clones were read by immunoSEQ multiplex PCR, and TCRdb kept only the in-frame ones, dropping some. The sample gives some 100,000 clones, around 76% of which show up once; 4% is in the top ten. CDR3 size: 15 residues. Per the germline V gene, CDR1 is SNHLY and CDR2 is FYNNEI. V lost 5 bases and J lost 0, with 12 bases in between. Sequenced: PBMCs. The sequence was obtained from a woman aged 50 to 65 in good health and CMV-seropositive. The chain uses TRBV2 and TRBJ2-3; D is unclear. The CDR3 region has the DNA TGTGCCAGCAGTTCCACCACCGCGAGCACAGATACGCAGTATTTT. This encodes CASSSTTASTDTQYF.